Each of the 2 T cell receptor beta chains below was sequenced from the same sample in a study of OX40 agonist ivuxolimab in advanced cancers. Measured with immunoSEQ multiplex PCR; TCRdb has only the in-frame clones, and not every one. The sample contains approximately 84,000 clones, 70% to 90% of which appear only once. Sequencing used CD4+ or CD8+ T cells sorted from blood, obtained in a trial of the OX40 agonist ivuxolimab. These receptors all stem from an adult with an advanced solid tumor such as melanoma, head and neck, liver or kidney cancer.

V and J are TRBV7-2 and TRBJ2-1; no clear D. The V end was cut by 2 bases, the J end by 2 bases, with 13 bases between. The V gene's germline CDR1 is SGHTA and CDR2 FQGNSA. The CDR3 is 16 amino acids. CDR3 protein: CASSLNPSVPYNEQFF. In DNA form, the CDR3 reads TGTGCCAGCAGCTTAAATCCGAGCGTTCCCTACAATGAGCAGTTCTTC.

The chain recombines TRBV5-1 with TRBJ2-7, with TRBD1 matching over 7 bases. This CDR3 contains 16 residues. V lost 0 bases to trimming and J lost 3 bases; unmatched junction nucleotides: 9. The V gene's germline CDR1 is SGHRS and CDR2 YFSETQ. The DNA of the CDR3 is TGCGCCAGCAGCTTGGGAGGGGGACAGAGTTACTACGAGCAGTACTTC. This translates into CASSLGGGQSYYEQYF.